These 27 T cell receptor beta chains share one sample of origin, sequenced in a study of T cells in Graves' hyperthyroidism and ophthalmopathy. TCR beta CDR3 regions were amplified from RNA transcripts. The study used the HTBI primer set for a first-round RT-PCR of the TCR CDR3. One entry per CDR3 protein, called by TCRdb with MiXCR from the multiplex PCR reads. The sample has tens of thousands of distinct CDR3 sequences; 40% to 55% are singletons. Sequencing was carried out using blood. These receptors all stem from a woman aged 25 to 39 with Graves' hyperthyroidism.

The rearrangement uses TRBV7-2 and TRBJ1-2, with D tentatively TRBD1 (5 bases). V shed 5 bases and J shed 2 bases, with 18 bases lying between them. CDR3 length: 16 residues. Germline loops: CDR1 SGHTA, CDR2 FQGNSA. The CDR3, as DNA: TGTGCCAGCAGCCAAAGGTTAAGGGGCCGAAACTATGGCTACACCTTC. Translated: CASSQRLRGRNYGYTF.

This clonotype was counted a few times. This chain links TRBV10-2 with TRBJ2-7, with D perhaps TRBD1 or TRBD2 (6 bases each). Germline V gene sequence: CDR1 WSHSY, CDR2 SAAADI. The CDR3 sequence is 14 residues long. V was cut by 5 bases and J by 1 base, with 12 bases left in between. The CDR3, as DNA: TGCGCCAGCAGTCAAGGGGGGCCGTCCTACGAGCAGTACTTC. Encoded protein: CASSQGGPSYEQYF.

At least ten counts were recorded for this clonotype. The rearrangement uses TRBV20-1 and TRBJ2-7, with D possibly TRBD1 on 7 matching bases. This CDR3 region has 17 residues. Germline assignment: CDR1 DFQATT and CDR2 SNEGSKA (reference sequence). Trimming cost V 1 base and J 4 bases, with 23 bases left between them. CDR3 amino acids: CSARVSEGRSGGYEQYF. The DNA of the CDR3 is TGCAGTGCTAGAGTTTCGGAGGGCCGCTCAGGGGGTTACGAGCAGTACTTC.

Worth noting for this clonotype: Since no conserved phenylalanine or tryptophan closes the CDR3, a read error is the likely cause. The V gene is TRBV5-6, the J gene TRBJ2-5; D call uncertain. The CDR3 spans 15 residues. Per germline, CDR1 SGHDT and CDR2 YYEEEE. Here the CDR3 reads CAAAHSGPFQETQYC. Here the CDR3 DNA reads TGTGCAGCAGCTCACTCGGGCCCCTTTCAAGAGACCCAGTACTGC.

This clonotype was found many times. The chain is built from TRBV4-1 and TRBJ2-5; TRBD2 matches 9 bases. The CDR3 has 17 residues. The V gene end was trimmed by 0 bases and the J gene end by 4 bases; junction bases not matched to a gene: 9. Per the germline V gene, CDR1 is MGHRA and CDR2 is YSYEKL. The CDR3 sequence is CASSQDTEREVGETQYF. The CDR3 DNA sequence: TGCGCCAGCAGCCAAGATACTGAGCGGGAGGTGGGAGAGACCCAGTACTTC.

Regarding this clonotype: Germline is not matched at one junction end, which may reflect a read error. The gene calls are TRBV7-9 and TRBJ2-1; 9 bases align to TRBD2. This CDR3 region has 15 residues. Looked up from germline, CDR1 is SEHNR and CDR2 is FQNEAQ (reference sequence). The CDR3 nucleotides are TGTGCCAGCGGCGTAGCTGGCGGGAGGGAGAATGAGCCGTTCTTC. Encoded protein: CASGVAGGRENEPFF.

This clonotype was counted at least ten times. Its ends do not fully match the called genes, so a read error is possible. The chain carries TRBV5-8 and TRBJ2-1, with 7 positions matching TRBD2. CDR3 length: 12 amino acids. Germline-derived CDR1 and CDR2 are SGHTS and YDEGEE. This chain's CDR3 is CASSLELAAQVF. The CDR3 DNA reads as TGTGCCAGCAGCTTGGAGCTAGCGGCACAGGTCTTC.

This chain links TRBV5-1 with TRBJ2-3; D possibly matches TRBD1 or TRBD2 (5 bases each). In germline, CDR1 is SGHRS, CDR2 YFSETQ. The V and J ends lost 4 bases and 5 bases respectively, with 17 bases between them. This CDR3 is built from 15 residues. For the CDR3, the DNA is TGCGCCAGCAGCCCACAGCCCGGGGCGGTAGATACGCAGTATTTT. As protein: CASSPQPGAVDTQYF.

The chain recombines TRBV24-1 with TRBJ2-6; a possible D gene is TRBD1 (5 bases). V lost 4 bases, J lost 0 bases, and 12 bases lay in between. The CDR3 has 17 amino acids. Per germline, CDR1 KGHDR and CDR2 SFDVKD. The CDR3 nucleotides are TGTGCCACCAGTGAAGCAGGGATCTACTCTGGGGCCAACGTCCTGACTTTC. Translating it yields CATSEAGIYSGANVLTF.

At least ten counts were recorded for this clonotype. The chain employs TRBV30 and TRBJ2-3, with D tentatively TRBD1 (5 bases). The ends were cut back, 3 bases at V and 9 bases at J, with 16 bases in the middle. Germline V gene data show CDR1 as GTSNPN and CDR2 as SVGIG (reference sequence). This CDR3 comprises 13 residues. The chain's CDR3 is CAWRIGGAGTQYF. CDR3 in DNA: TGTGCCTGGAGGATAGGTGGGGCAGGGACGCAGTATTTT.

In regard to this clonotype: Likely a read error: the CDR3 ends without its conserved phenylalanine or tryptophan. The genes are TRBV20-1 and TRBJ2-3; TRBD1 matches at 7 bases. The length of the CDR3 is 13 residues. Germline V gene lookup returns CDR1 DFQATT and CDR2 SNEGSKA (reference sequence). For the CDR3, the DNA is TGCAGCTTCAGGGACAGAAACATAGATACGCAGTATTAT. Residues: CSFRDRNIDTQYY.

In its sample, this clonotype is medium-sized. The rearrangement uses TRBV7-9 and TRBJ2-3; 12 positions match TRBD2. Germline V gives CDR1 SEHNR, CDR2 FQNEAQ (reference sequence). J gave up 5 bases and V 8 bases, and 5 bases lay outside the gene matches. The CDR3 has 14 residues. The CDR3 DNA reads TGTGCCAGCGGCCGACTAGCGGGAGTAGATACGCAGTATTTT. Its protein product is CASGRLAGVDTQYF.

The J gene is TRBJ1-2, the V gene TRBV11-2, with TRBD1 as a possible D gene (5 bases). CDR1 is SGHAT and CDR2 is FQNNGV in the germline V gene. The CDR3 contains 15 residues. V was pared by 3 bases and J by 6 bases, with 17 bases between. CDR3 sequence: CASSFPTRGRHGYTF. In DNA form, the CDR3 reads TGTGCCAGCAGCTTCCCCACTCGGGGACGGCATGGCTACACCTTC.

This clonotype was counted many times. V gene TRBV20-1 combines with J gene TRBJ2-7; 7 nucleotides line up with TRBD2. V shed 0 bases, J shed 3 bases, and the junction held 5 bases outside the gene matches. The length of the CDR3 is 14 residues. Per the germline V gene, CDR1 is DFQATT and CDR2 is SNEGSKA (reference sequence). Here the CDR3 reads CSARDFRGDYEQYF. DNA for the CDR3: TGCAGTGCTAGAGATTTTCGGGGGGACTACGAGCAGTACTTC.

The chain joins TRBV7-8 to TRBJ1-6; D call uncertain. The CDR3 spans 12 residues. V dropped 5 bases and J dropped 5 bases, with 4 bases sitting between them. Looked up from germline, CDR1 is SGHVS and CDR2 is FQNEAQ. Here the CDR3 reads CASSTNNSPLHF. CDR3 nucleotide sequence: TGTGCCAGCAGCACGAATAATTCACCCCTCCACTTT.

V gene TRBV10-3 combines with J gene TRBJ2-7; D is unresolved. Germline-derived CDR1 and CDR2 are ENHRY and SYGVKD. Trimming removed 4 bases from V and 0 bases from J, with 10 bases in between. The CDR3 totals 14 residues. The CDR3 region is CAISGRQDSYEQYF. In DNA, the CDR3 is TGTGCCATCAGTGGACGGCAGGACTCCTACGAGCAGTACTTC.

This clonotype was seen many times. V and J are TRBV6-5 and TRBJ2-7; tentative D call: TRBD2 (6 bases). This CDR3 is built from 13 residues. CDR1 is MNHEY, CDR2 SVGAGI, per germline. V lost 4 bases and J lost 4, with 11 bases in between. The DNA for the CDR3 is TGTGCCAGCAGTTTGGGACTCCATTACGAGCAGTACTTC. This codes for CASSLGLHYEQYF.

This clonotype has a count of ten or more. The gene calls are TRBV4-1 and TRBJ1-1; no firm D call. In germline, CDR1 is MGHRA, CDR2 YSYEKL. V was shortened by 1 base and J by 4 bases, with 7 bases between the two germline ends. There are 13 residues in the CDR3. This chain's CDR3 is CASSQVSSTEAFF. CDR3 coding DNA: TGCGCCAGCAGCCAAGTTTCCAGCACTGAAGCTTTCTTT.

In its sample, this clonotype was seen a few times. No conserved phenylalanine or tryptophan is present at the end of the CDR3, so a read error is the likely explanation. This chain uses TRBV27 with TRBJ1-1; a weak D match, TRBD1 (5 bases). CDR1 and CDR2 from the germline V gene are MNHEY and SMNVEV (reference sequence). This CDR3 is 12 amino acids long. This CDR3 reads CASIGGNTGAFL. DNA of the CDR3: TGTGCCAGCATTGGGGGGAACACTGGAGCTTTCTTG.

In this sample, this clonotype turned up many times. The V gene is TRBV9, the J gene TRBJ2-7; tentatively, D is TRBD2 (6 bases). This CDR3 is 15 amino acids long. Germline V gene data show CDR1 as SGDLS and CDR2 as YYNGEE. Between the trimmed V and J ends, which lost 0 bases and 7 bases, there was a span of 17 bases. The CDR3 loop is CASSVDGGQDREQYF. The CDR3, as DNA: TGTGCCAGCAGCGTAGACGGAGGGCAGGACCGGGAGCAGTACTTC.

This clonotype was detected ten times or more. The J gene is TRBJ2-7, the V gene TRBV6-1; perhaps TRBD2 as D (6 bases). Germline-derived CDR1 and CDR2 are MNHNS and SASEGT. This CDR3 contains 14 residues. Between the trimmed V and J ends, which lost 4 bases and 5 bases, there was a span of 15 bases. The CDR3 bases are TGTGCCAGCAGTGTGACTAGTCTGTTCCACGAGCAGTACTTC. It encodes CASSVTSLFHEQYF.

The chain links TRBV9 to TRBJ2-2; D is perhaps TRBD2 (5 bases). Trimming shortened V by 3 bases and J by 7 bases, and 16 bases separated the two germline ends. The CDR3 runs to 15 residues. The germline gives CDR1 SGDLS, CDR2 YYNGEE. CDR3 protein: CASSGPDRGGGELFF. For the CDR3, the DNA is TGTGCCAGCAGCGGCCCGGACCGAGGAGGCGGGGAGCTGTTTTTT.

This clonotype appeared many times. The chain employs TRBV20-1 and TRBJ1-1; D remains unclear. The CDR3 loop spans 12 amino acids. Per germline, CDR1 DFQATT and CDR2 SNEGSKA (reference sequence). V lost 0 bases and J 7 bases, leaving 9 bases between the germline ends. CDR3 DNA sequence: TGCAGTGCTAGAGAGGGTTCTAGTGAAGCTTTCTTT. Translating gives CSAREGSSEAFF.

The chain links TRBV27 to TRBJ2-3; TRBD2 might be the D (5 bases). Germline loops: CDR1 MNHEY, CDR2 SMNVEV (reference sequence). V was shortened by 3 bases and J by 11 bases, with 30 bases between the two germline ends. The CDR3 runs to 18 residues. In DNA form, the CDR3 reads TGTGCCAGCAGTTTTCTCCCCCCACCCCTCACGCCATCCGGAGGGCAGTATTTT. Amino acid sequence: CASSFLPPPLTPSGGQYF.

With regard to this clonotype: Since no conserved phenylalanine or tryptophan closes the CDR3, a read error is the likely cause. The rearrangement joins TRBV6-1 to TRBJ2-7; no clear D gene. The germline gives CDR1 MNHNS, CDR2 SASEGT. The CDR3 covers 12 residues. V shed 8 bases and J shed 5 bases, with 13 bases lying between them. CDR3 bases: TGTGCCAGCTCCAATAGGGTCCACGAGCAGTACATC. Its translation is CASSNRVHEQYI.

The rearrangement uses TRBV20-1 and TRBJ2-7; 8 bases are shared with TRBD1. This CDR3 comprises 14 residues. Germline loops: CDR1 DFQATT, CDR2 SNEGSKA (reference sequence). The junction had 13 bases not matched to a gene; V was cut back by 6 bases and J by 6 bases. CDR3 coding DNA: TGCAGTGCCCTCCCCGACAGGGGACTTTCCGAGCAGTACTTC. Translated: CSALPDRGLSEQYF.

The rearrangement uses TRBV7-8 and TRBJ2-1; 10 bases map to TRBD1. This CDR3 has 17 amino acids. The trim removed 4 bases at V and 9 bases at J, leaving 15 bases unmatched. Germline CDR1 and CDR2: SGHVS and FQNEAQ. CDR3: CASSSPPLGGDRGEQFF. In DNA, the CDR3 is TGTGCCAGCAGCTCTCCCCCCTTGGGCGGGGACAGGGGTGAGCAGTTCTTC.